The 11 T cell receptor beta chains listed next were all sequenced from one sample in a study of Ad26.COV2.S vaccination and SARS-CoV-2 variants. Assay used: immunoSEQ multiplex PCR; TCRdb lists only in-frame clones, some missing. The table lists over 110,000 clones, around 86% of them singletons. The sample in question was peripheral blood, obtained after recovery from COVID-19. Source of these receptors: a human donor who had recovered from COVID-19.

The rearrangement joins TRBV6-1 to TRBJ2-5; D gene uncertain. CDR3 size: 14 residues. Germline V gene data show CDR1 as MNHNS and CDR2 as SASEGT. Trimming cost V 2 bases and J 5 bases, with 12 bases left between them. CDR3 region: CASSELRDPETQYF. For the CDR3, the DNA is TGTGCCAGCAGTGAACTTAGAGACCCTGAGACCCAGTACTTC.

The V gene is TRBV14, the J gene TRBJ2-7; TRBD1 aligns across 9 bases. This CDR3 comprises 15 residues. Germline V gene data show CDR1 as SGHDN and CDR2 as FVKESK. Unmatched junction bases numbered 3, after V lost 0 bases and J lost 3 bases. Written as DNA, the CDR3 is TGTGCCAGCAGCCAAGAAGGGACAGGGTACTACGAGCAGTACTTC. This encodes CASSQEGTGYYEQYF.

The rearrangement links TRBV2 to TRBJ1-2, with unresolved D. V shed 7 bases and J shed 4 bases, with 10 bases lying between them. The CDR3 covers 12 residues. The germline CDR1 and CDR2 sequences are SNHLY and FYNNEI. The CDR3 loop is CASIDGGYGYTF. In DNA, the CDR3 is TGTGCCAGCATTGACGGAGGCTATGGCTACACCTTC.

This clone occurred a few times. V is TRBV5-4 and J is TRBJ1-2; D is unclear. V was pared by 0 bases and J by 7 bases, with 13 bases between. The germline gives CDR1 SGHNT, CDR2 YYREEE (reference sequence). The CDR3 contains 14 residues. The CDR3 is CASSLVEGSGGYTF. CDR3 DNA sequence: TGTGCCAGCAGCTTGGTGGAGGGTTCGGGTGGCTACACCTTC.

V usage is TRBV3-1 (or the pseudogene TRBV3-2) and J usage is TRBJ1-2, with 7 nucleotides matching TRBD1. Per the germline V gene, CDR1 is LGHDT and CDR2 is YNNKEL (reference sequence). V was pared by 4 bases and J by 4 bases, with 18 bases of the junction left unmatched. The CDR3 has 18 residues. Here the CDR3 reads CASSPEQARPGDSYGYTF. The DNA of the CDR3 is TGTGCCAGCAGCCCAGAACAGGCCCGGCCAGGGGACAGCTATGGCTACACCTTC.

This chain joins TRBV6-2 or TRBV6-3 and TRBJ2-7; D gene uncertain. Trimming shortened V by 5 bases and J by 3 bases, and 8 bases separated the two germline ends. The germline V gene has CDR1 MNHEY and CDR2 SVGEGT. The CDR3 extends over 12 amino acids. CDR3 region: CASSPTLYEQYF. CDR3 nucleotide sequence: TGTGCCAGCAGTCCCACTCTCTACGAGCAGTACTTC.

The chain carries TRBV5-5 and TRBJ1-2; the D is unclear. The V and J ends lost 4 bases and 8 bases respectively, with 12 bases between them. The germline V gene has CDR1 SGHKS and CDR2 YYEKEE (reference sequence). The CDR3 loop spans 12 amino acids. The CDR3 loop is CASSPEQRGYTF. The CDR3 DNA is TGTGCCAGCAGCCCCGAACAGCGAGGCTACACCTTC.

There are a few counts of this clone. The chain couples TRBV11-2 to TRBJ1-6; D is unclear. Germline V gives CDR1 SGHAT, CDR2 FQNNGV. The CDR3 spans 14 residues. Trimming cost V 3 bases and J 14 bases, with 17 bases left between them. The CDR3: CASSFVNTPTSLHF. For the CDR3, the DNA is TGTGCCAGCAGCTTTGTAAACACCCCGACGTCCCTCCACTTT.

V and J are TRBV7-9 and TRBJ1-1, with no clear D. The CDR3 is 12 residues long. CDR1 and CDR2 (germline): SEHNR, FQNEAQ (reference sequence). With 5 bases removed from V and 3 bases from J, the gap between germline ends came to 7 bases. CDR3 bases: TGTGCCAGCAGCACCCACGACACTGAAGCTTTCTTT. Protein sequence: CASSTHDTEAFF.

The V gene is TRBV24-1, the J gene TRBJ2-2, with a weak D call TRBD2 (6 bases). The CDR3 loop spans 15 amino acids. Between the trimmed V and J ends, which lost 5 bases and 5 bases, there was a span of 14 bases. CDR1 is KGHDR and CDR2 is SFDVKD in the germline V gene. The CDR3 is CATSAAGRLTGELFF. CDR3 sequence (DNA): TGTGCCACCAGTGCGGCGGGGCGACTTACCGGGGAGCTGTTTTTT.

The chain joins TRBV28 to TRBJ1-1; 10 bases fit TRBD1. The CDR3 consists of 15 residues. After removal of 6 bases from V and 11 bases from J, the junction contained 15 bases not matched to a gene. Germline V gene sequence: CDR1 MDHEN, CDR2 SYDVKM. The CDR3 DNA follows: TGTGCCAGCAGCAGACCGCCCGGGACAGGGGATCTGGCTTTCTTT. Its translation: CASSRPPGTGDLAFF.